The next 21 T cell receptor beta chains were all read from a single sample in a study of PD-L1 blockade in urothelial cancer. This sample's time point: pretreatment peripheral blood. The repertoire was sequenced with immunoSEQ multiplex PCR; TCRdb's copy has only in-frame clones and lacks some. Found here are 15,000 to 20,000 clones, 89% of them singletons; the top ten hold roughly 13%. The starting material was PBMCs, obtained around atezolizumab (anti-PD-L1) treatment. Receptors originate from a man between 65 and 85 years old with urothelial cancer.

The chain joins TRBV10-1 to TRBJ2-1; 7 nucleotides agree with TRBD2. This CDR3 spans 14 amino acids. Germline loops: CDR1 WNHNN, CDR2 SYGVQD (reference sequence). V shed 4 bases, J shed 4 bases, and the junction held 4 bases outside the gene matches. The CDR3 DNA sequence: TGCGCCAGCAGTGGTAGCGGGCATTACAATGAGCAGTTCTTC. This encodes CASSGSGHYNEQFF.

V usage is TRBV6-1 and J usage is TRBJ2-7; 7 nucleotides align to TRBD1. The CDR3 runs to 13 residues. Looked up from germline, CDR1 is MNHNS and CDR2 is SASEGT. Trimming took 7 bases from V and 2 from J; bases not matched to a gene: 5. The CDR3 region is CASTSGTAYEQYF. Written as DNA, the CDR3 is TGTGCCAGCACCTCCGGGACAGCCTACGAGCAGTACTTC.

For the CDR3, the DNA is TGCGCCAGCAGCGAGGTAATGAGCCCCCAGTTCTTC. Amino acid sequence: CASSEVMSPQFF. This chain uses TRBV5-1 with TRBJ2-1; the D is unclear. The CDR3 contains 12 residues. The V gene lost 4 bases and the J gene lost 13 bases, with 15 bases spanning the gap. Germline assignment: CDR1 SGHRS and CDR2 YFSETQ.

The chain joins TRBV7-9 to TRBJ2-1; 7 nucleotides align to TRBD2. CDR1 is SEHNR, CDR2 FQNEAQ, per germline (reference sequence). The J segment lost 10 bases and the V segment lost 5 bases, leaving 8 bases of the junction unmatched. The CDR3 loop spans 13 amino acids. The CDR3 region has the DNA TGTGCCAGCAGCCCTATGGTGCGGGGGGAGCAGTTCTTC. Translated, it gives CASSPMVRGEQFF. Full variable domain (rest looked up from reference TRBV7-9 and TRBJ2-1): DTGVSQNPRHKITKRGQNVTFRCDPISEHNRLYWYRQTLGQGPEFLTYFQNEAQLEKSRLLSDRFSAERPKGSFSTLEIQRTEQGDSAMYLCASSPMVRGEQFFGPGTRLTVL.

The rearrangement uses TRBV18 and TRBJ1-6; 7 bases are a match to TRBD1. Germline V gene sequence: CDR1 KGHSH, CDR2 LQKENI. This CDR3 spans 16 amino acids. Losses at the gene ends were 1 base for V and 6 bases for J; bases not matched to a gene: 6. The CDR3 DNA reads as TGTGCCAGCTCACCACAAGTGGGGACAGTTAATTCACCCCTCCACTTT. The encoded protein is CASSPQVGTVNSPLHF.

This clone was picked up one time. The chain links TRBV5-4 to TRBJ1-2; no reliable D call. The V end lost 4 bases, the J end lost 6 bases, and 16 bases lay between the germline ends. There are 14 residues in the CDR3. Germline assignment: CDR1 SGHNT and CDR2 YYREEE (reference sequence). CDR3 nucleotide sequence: TGTGCCAGCAGCCGTGAGTGGAGCGGGGATGGCTACACCTTC. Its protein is CASSREWSGDGYTF.

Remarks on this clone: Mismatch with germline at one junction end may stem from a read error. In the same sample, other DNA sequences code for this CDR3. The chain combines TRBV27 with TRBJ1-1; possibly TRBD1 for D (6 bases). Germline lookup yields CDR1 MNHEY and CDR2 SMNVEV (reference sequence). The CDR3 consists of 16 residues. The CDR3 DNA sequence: TGTGCCAGCAGTCTACACAGGGACAACATGAACACCGAAGCTTTCTTT. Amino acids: CASSLHRDNMNTEAFF.

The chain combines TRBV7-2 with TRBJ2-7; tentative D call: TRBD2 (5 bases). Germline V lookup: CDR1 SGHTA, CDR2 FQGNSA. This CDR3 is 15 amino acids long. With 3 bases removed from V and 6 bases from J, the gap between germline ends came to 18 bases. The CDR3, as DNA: TGTGCCAGCAGCTTTTCCCTCGGCGGGCCAGGCGAGCAGTACTTC. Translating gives CASSFSLGGPGEQYF.

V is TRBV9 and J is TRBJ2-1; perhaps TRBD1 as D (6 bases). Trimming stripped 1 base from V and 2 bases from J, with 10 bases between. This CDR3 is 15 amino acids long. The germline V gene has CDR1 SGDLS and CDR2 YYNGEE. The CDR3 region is CASSVRDTPYNEQFF. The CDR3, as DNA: TGTGCCAGCAGCGTAAGGGACACCCCCTACAATGAGCAGTTCTTC. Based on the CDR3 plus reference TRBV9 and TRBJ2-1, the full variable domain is DSGVTQTPKHLITATGQRVTLRCSPRSGDLSVYWYQQSLDQGLQFLIQYYNGEERAKGNILERFSAQQFPDLHSELNLSSLELGDSALYFCASSVRDTPYNEQFFGPGTRLTVL.

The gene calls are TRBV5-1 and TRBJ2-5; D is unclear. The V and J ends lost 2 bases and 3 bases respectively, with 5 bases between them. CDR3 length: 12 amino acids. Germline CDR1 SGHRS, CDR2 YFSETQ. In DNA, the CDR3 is TGCGCCAGCAGCTTCCTCGAAGAGACCCAGTACTTC. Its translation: CASSFLEETQYF.

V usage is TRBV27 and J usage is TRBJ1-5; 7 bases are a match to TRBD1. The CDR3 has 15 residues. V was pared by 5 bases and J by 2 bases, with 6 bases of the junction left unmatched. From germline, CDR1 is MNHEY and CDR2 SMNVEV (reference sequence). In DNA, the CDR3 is TGTGCCAGCAGTACCGGGACAGTTGGCAATCAGCCCCAGCATTTT. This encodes CASSTGTVGNQPQHF.

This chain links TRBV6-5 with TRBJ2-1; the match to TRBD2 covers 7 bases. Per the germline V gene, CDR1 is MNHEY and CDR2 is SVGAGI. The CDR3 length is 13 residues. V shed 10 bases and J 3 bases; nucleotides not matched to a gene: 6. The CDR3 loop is CATTLADYNEQFF. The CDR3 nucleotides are TGTGCCACCACCCTAGCGGACTACAATGAGCAGTTCTTC.

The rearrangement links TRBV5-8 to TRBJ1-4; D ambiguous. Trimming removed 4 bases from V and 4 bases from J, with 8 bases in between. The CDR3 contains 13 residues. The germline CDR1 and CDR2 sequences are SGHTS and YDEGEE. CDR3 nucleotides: TGTGCCAGCAGCCGGGGATTTAATGAAAAACTGTTTTTT. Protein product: CASSRGFNEKLFF.

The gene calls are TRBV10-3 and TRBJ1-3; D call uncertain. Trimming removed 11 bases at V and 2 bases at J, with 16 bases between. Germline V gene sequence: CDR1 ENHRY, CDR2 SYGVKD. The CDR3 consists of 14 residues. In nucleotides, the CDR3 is TGTGCCGCCCGGACGCGGGATCCTGGAAACACCATATATTTT. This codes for CAARTRDPGNTIYF.

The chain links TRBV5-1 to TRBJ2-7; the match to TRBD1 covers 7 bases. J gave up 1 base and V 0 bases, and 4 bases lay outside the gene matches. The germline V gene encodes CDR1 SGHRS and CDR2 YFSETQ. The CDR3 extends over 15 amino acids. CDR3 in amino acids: CASSLGDSLSYEQYF. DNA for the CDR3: TGCGCCAGCAGCTTGGGGGACAGCCTTTCCTACGAGCAGTACTTC.

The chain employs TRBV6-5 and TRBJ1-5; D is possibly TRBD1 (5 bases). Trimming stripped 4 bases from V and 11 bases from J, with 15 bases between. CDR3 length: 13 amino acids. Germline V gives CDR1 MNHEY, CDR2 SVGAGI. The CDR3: CASSSEPGGAQHF. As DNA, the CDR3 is TGTGCCAGCAGTTCGGAGCCGGGAGGGGCCCAGCATTTT.

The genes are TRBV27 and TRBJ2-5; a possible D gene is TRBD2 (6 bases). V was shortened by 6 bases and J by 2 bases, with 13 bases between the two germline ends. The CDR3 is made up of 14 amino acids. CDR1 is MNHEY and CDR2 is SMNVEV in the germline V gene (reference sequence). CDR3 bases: TGTGCCAGCAGCCGTAGACGGGGGCAAGAGACCCAGTACTTC. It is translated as CASSRRRGQETQYF.

This chain's CDR3 is CASSERGFGYTF. The CDR3 DNA follows: TGTGCCAGCAGTGAACGGGGGTTTGGCTACACCTTC. The V and J genes are TRBV6-1 and TRBJ1-2, with D possibly TRBD1 on 5 matching bases. V shed 2 bases and J shed 7 bases, with 8 bases lying between them. The length of the CDR3 is 12 residues. The V gene's germline CDR1 is MNHNS and CDR2 SASEGT.

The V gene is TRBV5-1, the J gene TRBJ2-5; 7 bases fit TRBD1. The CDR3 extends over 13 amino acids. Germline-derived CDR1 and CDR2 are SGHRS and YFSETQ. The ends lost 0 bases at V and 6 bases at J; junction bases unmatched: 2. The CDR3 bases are TGCGCCAGCAGCTTGGGGGACAGAAAGACCCAGTACTTC. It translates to CASSLGDRKTQYF. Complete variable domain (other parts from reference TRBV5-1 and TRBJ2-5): KAGVTQTPRYLIKTRGQQVTLSCSPISGHRSVSWYQQTPGQGLQFLFEYFSETQRNKGNFPGRFSGRQFSNSRSEMNVSTLELGDSALYLCASSLGDRKTQYFGPGTRLLVL.

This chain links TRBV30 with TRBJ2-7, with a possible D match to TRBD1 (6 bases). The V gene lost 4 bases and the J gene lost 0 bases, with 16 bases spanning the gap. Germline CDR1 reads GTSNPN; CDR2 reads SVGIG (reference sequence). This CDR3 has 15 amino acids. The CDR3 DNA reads TGTGCCTGGACCCAGACAGGAAGGAGCTCCTACGAGCAGTACTTC. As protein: CAWTQTGRSSYEQYF.

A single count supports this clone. DNA of the CDR3: TGTGCCAGCAGCCCATCCTCCGGGGGGGCCAGCACAGATACGCAGTATTTT. This sequence encodes CASSPSSGGASTDTQYF. The rearrangement uses TRBV7-6 and TRBJ2-3; 8 bases align to TRBD2. Per the germline V gene, CDR1 is SGHVS and CDR2 is FNYEAQ. This CDR3 spans 17 amino acids. V lost 5 bases to trimming and J lost 0 bases; unmatched junction nucleotides: 10. The entire variable domain, with the rest obtained from reference TRBV7-6 and TRBJ2-3, is as follows: GAGVSQSPRYKVTKRGQDVALRCDPISGHVSLYWYRQALGQGPEFLTYFNYEAQQDKSGLPNDRFSAERPEGSISTLTIQRTEQRDSAMYRCASSPSSGGASTDTQYFGPGTRLTVL.